These 16 T cell receptor beta chains came from one sample sequenced in a study of PD-L1 blockade in urothelial cancer. Described time point: peripheral blood 6 weeks after treatment start. Clones were sequenced by immunoSEQ multiplex PCR, and TCRdb holds only the in-frame ones, with some missing. The sample lists about 40,000 clones, 80% to 90% occurring once. This sample comprised PBMCs, obtained around atezolizumab (anti-PD-L1) treatment. The origin of the receptors is a man aged 55 to 69 with urothelial cancer.

V and J are TRBV18 and TRBJ2-1; TRBD2 agrees at 10 bases. Germline V CDR1 and CDR2: KGHSH, LQKENI. The CDR3 extends over 17 amino acids. V was clipped by 3 bases and J by 0 bases; unmatched bases: 5. The CDR3 coding sequence is TGTGCCAGCTCACCTACCAGCGGGAGGGCCTCCTACAATGAGCAGTTCTTC. This translates into CASSPTSGRASYNEQFF. Full variable domain (remainder filled in from reference TRBV18 and TRBJ2-1): NAGVMQNPRHLVRRRGQEARLRCSPMKGHSHVYWYRQLPEEGLKFMVYLQKENIIDESGMPKERFSAEFPKEGPSILRIQQVVRGDSAAYFCASSPTSGRASYNEQFFGPGTRLTVL.

The chain links TRBV4-2 to TRBJ2-7, with 10 bases fitting TRBD1. Losses at the gene ends were 6 bases for V and 4 bases for J; bases not matched to a gene: 9. Per the germline V gene, CDR1 is LGHNA and CDR2 is YNFKEQ. The CDR3 runs to 15 residues. CDR3 nucleotide sequence: TGTGCCAGCAGAAAAGACAGGGGGCATCTGTACGAGCAGTACTTC. This codes for CASRKDRGHLYEQYF.

The rearrangement uses TRBV7-2 and TRBJ2-1, with D possibly matching TRBD2 (6 bases). Deletions cut 5 bases from V and 5 bases from J, with 16 bases between. Germline CDR1 SGHTA, CDR2 FQGNSA. The CDR3 covers 15 residues. CDR3 in DNA: TGTGCCAGCAGCCCGACTAGGCTCCATCACAATGAGCAGTTCTTC. Translating it yields CASSPTRLHHNEQFF.

The sample holds a few counts of this clone. The V gene is TRBV27, the J gene TRBJ2-6; D is perhaps TRBD1 (6 bases). The germline gives CDR1 MNHEY, CDR2 SMNVEV (reference sequence). V was shortened by 0 bases and J by 0 bases, with 24 bases between the two germline ends. CDR3 size: 22 residues. As DNA, the CDR3 is TGTGCCAGCAGTTTATCGGTTCCGGGACAAAGGGTGGGGAGCTCTGGGGCCAACGTCCTGACTTTC. Translating gives CASSLSVPGQRVGSSGANVLTF.

This clone has only a few counts. The genes are TRBV30 and TRBJ2-2; a weak D match, TRBD1 (5 bases). Trimming removed 4 bases at V and 7 bases at J, with 13 bases between. The CDR3 is 13 residues long. CDR1 and CDR2 from the germline V gene are GTSNPN and SVGIG (reference sequence). The DNA of the CDR3 is TGTGCCTGGATGGGGCGTTTGAGCGGGGAGCTGTTTTTT. Protein: CAWMGRLSGELFF.

This chain joins TRBV9 and TRBJ1-2; 9 bases align to TRBD1. The germline V gene has CDR1 SGDLS and CDR2 YYNGEE. Unmatched junction bases numbered 7, after V lost 0 bases and J lost 7 bases. The CDR3 loop spans 15 amino acids. This chain's CDR3 is CASSVVVDRGRGYTF. The CDR3 coding sequence is TGTGCCAGCAGCGTAGTGGTGGACAGGGGCCGTGGCTACACCTTC.

The chain employs TRBV30 and TRBJ2-5; no firm D call. The germline gives CDR1 GTSNPN, CDR2 SVGIG (reference sequence). V lost 2 bases and J lost 5, with 6 bases in between. This CDR3 comprises 11 residues. DNA for the CDR3: TGTGCCTGGAGTTCCGGGGAGACCCAGTACTTC. The encoded protein is CAWSSGETQYF.

The J gene is TRBJ1-1, the V gene TRBV6-5, with TRBD1 identical over 9 bases. The CDR3 has 14 residues. V was pared by 6 bases and J by 1 base, with 3 bases of the junction left unmatched. CDR1 MNHEY and CDR2 SVGAGI come from the germline V gene. Here the CDR3 DNA reads TGTGCCAGCAGGCGGACAGGGGAGAACACTGAAGCTTTCTTT. It specifies CASRRTGENTEAFF.

In this sample, this clone turned up once. This sequence joins TRBV29-1 and TRBJ2-7, with 7 nucleotides matching TRBD1. V lost 7 bases, J lost 2 bases, and 14 bases stayed unmatched. The CDR3 loop spans 15 amino acids. Germline V gene data show CDR1 as SQVTM and CDR2 as ANQGSEA. The chain's CDR3 is CSARKGTDKTYEQYF. The CDR3 DNA sequence: TGCAGCGCCCGGAAGGGGACAGATAAAACCTACGAGCAGTACTTC.

The J gene is TRBJ2-7, the V gene TRBV6-1; 8 bases agree with TRBD1. The V segment lost 4 bases and the J segment 3 bases; nucleotides outside the gene matches: 5. The CDR3 spans 14 residues. Germline loops: CDR1 MNHNS, CDR2 SASEGT. The CDR3 nucleotides are TGTGCCAGCAGTGCCGTCAGGGGGCACTACGAGCAGTACTTC. This sequence encodes CASSAVRGHYEQYF.

CDR3 sequence reads: CASSYRDTPYEQYF. CDR3 DNA: TGTGCCAGCAGCTACCGGGACACCCCATACGAGCAGTACTTC. The V gene is TRBV13, the J gene TRBJ2-7; D possibly corresponds to TRBD1 (6 bases). Germline values: CDR1 PRHDT, CDR2 FYEKMQ (reference sequence). The length of the CDR3 is 14 residues. V was cut by 4 bases and J by 4 bases, with 14 bases left in between. The entire variable domain, with the rest obtained from reference TRBV13 and TRBJ2-7, is as follows: AAGVIQSPRHLIKEKRETATLKCYPIPRHDTVYWYQQGPGQDPQFLISFYEKMQSDKGSIPDRFSAQQFSDYHSELNMSSLELGDSALYFCASSYRDTPYEQYFGPGTRLTVT.

V usage is TRBV4-3 and J usage is TRBJ1-6, with D maybe TRBD1 (6 bases). The CDR3 extends over 13 amino acids. V lost 0 bases to trimming and J lost 14 bases, with 11 bases between them. In germline, CDR1 is LGHNA, CDR2 YSLEER. As DNA, the CDR3 is TGCGCCAGCAGCCAAGATTGGGGGCTAGCCCTCCACTTT. Residues: CASSQDWGLALHF.

V and J are TRBV19 and TRBJ2-7; 11 bases match TRBD1. Per the germline V gene, CDR1 is LNHDA and CDR2 is SQIVND (reference sequence). Unmatched junction bases numbered 7, after V lost 7 bases and J lost 5 bases. The CDR3 extends over 14 amino acids. CDR3 DNA sequence: TGTGCCAGTACCCGGGACAGGGGGTCTAACGAGCAGTACTTC. It translates to CASTRDRGSNEQYF. Together with reference TRBV19 and TRBJ2-7, the CDR3 gives the full variable domain: DGGITQSPKYLFRKEGQNVTLSCEQNLNHDAMYWYRQDPGQGLRLIYYSQIVNDFQKGDIAEGYSVSREKKESFPLTVTSAQKNPTAFYLCASTRDRGSNEQYFGPGTRLTVT.

The gene calls are TRBV7-2 and TRBJ1-4; D is possibly TRBD1 (5 bases). V dropped 2 bases and J dropped 0 bases, with 7 bases sitting between them. CDR3 length: 15 residues. Germline assignment: CDR1 SGHTA and CDR2 FQGNSA. Here the CDR3 reads CASSLRRATNEKLFF. The CDR3 DNA follows: TGTGCCAGCAGCTTACGCAGGGCAACTAATGAAAAACTGTTTTTT. The whole variable domain, remainder taken from reference TRBV7-2 and TRBJ1-4, is GAGVSQSPSNKVTEKGKDVELRCDPISGHTALYWYRQSLGQGLEFLIYFQGNSAPDKSGLPSDRFSAERTGGSVSTLTIQRTQQEDSAVYLCASSLRRATNEKLFFGSGTQLSVL.

This clone has more than one count but fewer than ten. The rearrangement joins TRBV29-1 to TRBJ2-3, with 7 nucleotides matching TRBD2. Germline assignment: CDR1 SQVTM and CDR2 ANQGSEA. This CDR3 has 14 amino acids. Trimming removed 3 bases from V and 3 bases from J; junction bases left unmatched: 6. CDR3 bases: TGCAGCGTTGACTGGTCTAGCGGAACAGATACGCAGTATTTT. Translation: CSVDWSSGTDTQYF.

The chain joins TRBV30 to TRBJ1-5; a possible D gene is TRBD1 (5 bases). This CDR3 comprises 13 residues. Germline V gene data show CDR1 as GTSNPN and CDR2 as SVGIG (reference sequence). Trimming cost V 4 bases and J 11 bases, with 18 bases left between them. Here the CDR3 reads CAWNLEGTESQHF. The CDR3 region has the DNA TGTGCCTGGAATTTGGAGGGGACGGAGTCCCAGCATTTT.